This TCR beta chain stems from a study of cytomegalovirus exposure and HLA in healthy donors. Points from the study as a whole: Reports indicated that the classifier achieved high specificity and sensitivity in diagnosing cytomegalovirus status. Testing in vitro showed a few CMV-associated chains specific for CMV antigens.

This CDR3 is 17 amino acids long. Germline CDR1 LGHNA, CDR2 YSLEER. Between the trimmed V and J ends, which lost 4 bases and 3 bases, there was a span of 22 bases. A remark on this clone: What it binds is not known.

PCR involved 60 Vbeta and 13 Jbeta primers. Sequencing was performed with immunoSEQ multiplex PCR; in TCRdb, only in-frame clones are kept and a portion is missing. The sample consists of fewer than 250,000 clones, 70% to 80% of them appearing once. V gene TRBV4-3 combines with J gene TRBJ2-7; tentative D call: TRBD1 (5 bases). The sequence came from a woman aged 25-40 years in good health and CMV-seropositive. The sequenced material came from PBMCs. For the CDR3, the DNA is TGCGCCAGCAGCCCATCCTTATCTGCCCTAGGGGTCTACGAGCAGTACTTC. It is translated as CASSPSLSALGVYEQYF.